This T cell receptor beta chain is drawn from a study of a mutant IDH1 vaccine in newly diagnosed glioma. Generated by immunoSEQ multiplex PCR, the TCRdb table keeps only in-frame clones and is missing some. In the table there are under 45,000 clones, 82% of which are singletons. V dropped 2 bases and J dropped 4; count of bases not matched to a gene: 1. Germline lookup yields CDR1 LGHNA and CDR2 YNFKEQ. The CDR3 covers 13 residues. Time point reported: week 47, end of study. In the vaccine, a single dose held 300 ug of the mutant IDH1 20-mer peptide, along with topical imiquimod. Worth noting for this clone: No antigen is known for it.

The chain is built from TRBV4-2 and TRBJ1-1; 7 bases line up with TRBD1. The receptor's source is a man between 18 and 29 years old with glioma. Some clones in this sample may be carry-over from other donors' samples. The sequencing here drew on PBMCs, taken from a glioma patient whose treatment included an IDH1 peptide vaccine. The CDR3 here is CASSQWDSTEAFF. In nucleotides, the CDR3 is TGTGCCAGCAGCCAATGGGACAGCACTGAAGCTTTCTTT.